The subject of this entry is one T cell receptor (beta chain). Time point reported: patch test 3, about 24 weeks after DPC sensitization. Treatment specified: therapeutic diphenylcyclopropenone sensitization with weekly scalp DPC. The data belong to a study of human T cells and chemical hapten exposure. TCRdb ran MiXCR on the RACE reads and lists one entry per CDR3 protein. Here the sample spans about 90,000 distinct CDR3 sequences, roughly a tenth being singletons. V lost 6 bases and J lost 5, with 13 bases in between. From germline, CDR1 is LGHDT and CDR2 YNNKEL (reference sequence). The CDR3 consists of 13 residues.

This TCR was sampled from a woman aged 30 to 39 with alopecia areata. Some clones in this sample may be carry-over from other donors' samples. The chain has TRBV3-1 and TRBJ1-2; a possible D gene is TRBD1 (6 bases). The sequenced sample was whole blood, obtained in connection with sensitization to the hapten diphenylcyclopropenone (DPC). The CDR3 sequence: CASRSQGAYGYTF. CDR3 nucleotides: TGTGCCAGCAGGTCACAGGGTGCTTATGGCTACACCTTC.